This T cell receptor (beta chain) came from a study of T cell responses to AZD1222 COVID-19 vaccine (dated by TCRdb to the early 2020s). Some background on the complete study: TCR sequencing covered some 240 trial participants: 207 given two doses of AZD1222 and approximately 26 given two doses of MenACWY control vaccine. Trial participants were enrolled into age subgroups of 18-55, 56-69 and 70-plus years, which contained approximately 150, 30 and 60 TCR-sequenced participants, respectively. Results and caveats for the whole study, not just this receptor: Conclusions about previously exposed vaccinees are limited, since just six or seven AZD1222 recipients were seropositive for SARS-CoV-2 at baseline. The 56-69-year group was small, and its depth increase did not reach significance, likely because of low power. Because no day 14 peak-response samples were available, the repertoires could be characterized only after the peak T cell response. Participants were mostly white British, with more females than males. The authors suggested clonal diversity may have been underestimated. CD4 TCRs associated with the vaccine covered the entire spike protein, and the dominant responses were in regions 160-218 and 743-854. After two AZD1222 doses, spike-specific TCR breadth and depth were significantly higher than at day 0 and than in MenACWY recipients. Epitopes outside the regions mutated in the B.1.351 and B.1.1.7 variants were reportedly recognized by nearly half of the unique spike-specific TCRs.

This clone was recorded only once. The target of this receptor is not known. No clone much larger than this one lies a single base away; base qualities are absent. The CDR3 regions of human TCRbeta chains were subjected to immunosequencing. On the study's bioinformatics: TCRs in the repertoires were matched against a reference library of SARS-CoV-2-specific TCRs that had been generated with the MIRA antigen-specificity platform. Breadth was defined as the fraction of unique TCRs that were SARS-CoV-2-associated, and depth was defined as the fraction of total T cells that were SARS-CoV-2-associated. Using the MIRA data, each spike-specific TCR was assigned both to the spike region to which the TCR was reactive and to a CD4 or CD8 class. Log10-transformed breadth and depth values were compared by one-way ANOVA with Sidak's multiple comparisons tests. What TCRdb holds here is the immuneACCESS table cut down to in-frame rearrangements. Part of the clones is not present; checked against another copy, under half of the missing clones reflect an unresolved V gene, and the others are unexplained. V and J calls and clone size are copied from that table; D and trimming were computed from the DNA. The sample records about 180,000 clones, 85% to 90% of which are singletons. Of the sample, roughly 4% falls within the top ten clones.

V is shortened by 7 bases, J by 4 bases, and the region joining them spans 11 bases. Measured from the cysteine to the phenylalanine, the CDR3 is 13 residues long. Just CDR3 DNA is preserved here, 39 bases in frame from base 1. Based on the germline V gene, the CDR1 and CDR2 sequences are MNHEY and SVGAGI. The label giving this sample's time point can be read as: about 28 days (+/-7) after the second vaccine dose. The meaning of the sample's treatment or condition label: meningococcal conjugate vaccine given as trial control. Vaccinee samples were obtained from the UK trials COV001 and COV002, which included a single-blind randomized controlled phase 2/3 trial of AZD1222 (ChAdOx1 nCoV-19) in healthy adults. For TCRbeta chain sequencing, PBMC samples were collected from trial participants at day 0 and at day 28 after the second dose.

The V gene is TRBV6-5 and the J gene is TRBJ2-1; confidence is insufficient to name the D gene. The sample in question was peripheral blood, obtained 28 days after the second dose of the MenACWY control vaccine. The sequence was collected from an adult who received the MenACWY meningococcal vaccine as a control. The CDR3 has the sequence CASTKGGYNEQFF. The DNA sequence reads TGTGCCAGCACCAAAGGTGGTTACAATGAGCAGTTCTTC.